Sequencing of this TCR beta chain was carried out in a study of T cell clones after liver transplantation. Study background: Samples came pre-transplant, pre-randomization before withdrawal, and post-randomization after withdrawal ended.

This table comes from immunoSEQ multiplex PCR, and its TCRdb copy is limited to in-frame clones, with some not included. This sample has roughly 73,000 clones, with roughly 80% found just once. Germline CDR1 reads SGHAT; CDR2 reads FQNNGV. The ends lost 1 base at V and 4 bases at J; junction bases unmatched: 13. The length of the CDR3 is 17 residues. The receptor was derived from a human donor who received a liver transplant. The genes are TRBV11-2 and TRBJ2-7; 7 bases align to TRBD2. Sequencing used CD4+ T cells from blood, obtained before liver transplant. The DNA of the CDR3 is TGTGCCAGCAGCTTAGGCCCCATGGGCGGGAGTGGGTACGAGCAGTACTTC. Translated, it gives CASSLGPMGGSGYEQYF. Combining the CDR3 with reference TRBV11-2 and TRBJ2-7 gives the whole variable domain EAGVAQSPRYKIIEKRQSVAFWCNPISGHATLYWYQQILGQGPKLLIQFQNNGVVDDSQLPKDRFSAERLKGVDSTLKIQPAKLEDSAVYLCASSLGPMGGSGYEQYFGPGTRLTVT.